This T cell receptor (beta chain) was recorded in a study of CD8+CD57+ T cells in acquired aplastic anemia. Background on the study: In CD4+ cells, healthy donors produced an average of about 10.8 million reads. Overall study results and limits: Sharing between patients and controls was observed for twenty-nine CD8+ CDR3 sequences. Patients and controls were not found to differ significantly in CD8+ Simpson's diversity.

The CDR3 is made up of 14 amino acids. Germline values: CDR1 SNHLY, CDR2 FYNNEI. Genomic DNA templated the TCR beta VDJ and CDR3 profiling. TCRdb itself ran the reads through MiXCR, one entry per CDR3 protein. The data contain about 170,000 distinct CDR3 sequences, 60% to 70% of them seen just once; the ten biggest clones take up under 50%. A word on this clonotype: Its antigen is currently unknown. An end of the junction does not agree with germline; a read error may underlie this.

The sequence derives from a human donor in good health. What was sequenced was sorted CD4+, CD8+, or CD8+CD57+ T cells (not recorded which) from PBMCs. The chain employs TRBV2 and TRBJ1-1; D might be TRBD1 (6 bases). The CDR3 sequence is CASSEGGLNTEAFF. Written as DNA, the CDR3 is TGTGCCAGCAGCGAAGGGGGGTTGAACACTGAAGCTTTCTTT.